This TCR beta chain was sequenced for a study of blood T cell repertoires in COVID-19. Study processing details: For nucleated cells, counts were estimated from reference gene primer amplification. Clones were read by immunoSEQ multiplex PCR, and TCRdb kept only the in-frame ones, dropping some. Clonal size and the V and J genes are those of that table, whereas D and trimming came from the DNA. Among about 160,000 clones listed, approximately 81% were seen once. Participants were aged about 18 to 89 years from 24 US areas. V lost 1 base, J lost 9 bases, and 7 bases stayed unmatched. CDR3 length equals 16 residues. The germline V gene has CDR1 SGHKS and CDR2 YYEKEE (reference sequence).

Sequencing was carried out using PBMCs or T cells enriched from blood (not recorded which). The clonotype comes from a man aged 60 to 69 who had recovered from COVID-19. V and J are TRBV5-5 and TRBJ1-6; TRBD1 agrees at 10 bases. The CDR3, as DNA: TGTGCCAGCAGCTTGAGCCGGACAGGGGGGCGTTCACCCCTCCACTTT. Translating gives CASSLSRTGGRSPLHF.